This T cell receptor beta chain appears in the sequencing data of a study of blood T cell repertoires in COVID-19. Turning to the study itself: T cells, B-cell-depleted T cells, or PBMCs provided the cDNA or gDNA that served as material.

Original methodology: Amplification with reference gene primers provided the estimates of nucleated cell counts. Only in-frame clones appear in the TCRdb table, and some are missing; sequencing was by immunoSEQ multiplex PCR. V and J calls and clone size are as listed in that table; D and trimming were resolved from the DNA. The sample contains tens of thousands of clones, around nine tenths of which appear only once. Germline assignment: CDR1 LGHDT and CDR2 YNNKEL (reference sequence). The CDR3 is made up of 17 amino acids. V dropped 3 bases and J dropped 4; count of bases not matched to a gene: 12.

This TCR derives from a human donor with active COVID-19. The donor label of this sample is uncertain. The chain couples TRBV3-1 (or the pseudogene TRBV3-2) to TRBJ2-3, with 8 bases that match TRBD2. Sequencing was done on a sample of peripheral blood. CDR3 sequence reads: CASSQRYGGGPADTQYF. CDR3 in DNA: TGTGCCAGCAGCCAGAGGTATGGCGGGGGGCCCGCAGATACGCAGTATTTT.